Listed below are T cell receptor beta chains from one sample, sequenced in a study of Ad26.COV2.S vaccination and SARS-CoV-2 variants. Profiling relied on immunoSEQ multiplex PCR, and the TCRdb table lists in-frame clones only, not all of them. Among fewer than 900,000 clones listed, 70% to 90% were seen once. Sequencing used peripheral blood, obtained in a trial of Ad26.COV2.S vaccine versus placebo. Receptor source: a person between 18 and 59 years old who received the Ad26.COV2.S COVID-19 vaccine or a placebo. Both conserved end residues are part of each CDR3. D genes are given only for firm matches. Rows give clone size only sometimes, using once, few, many, or a class for an expanded clone.

v_gene,j_gene,d_gene,abundance,CDR3nt,CDR3aa
TRBV24-1,TRBJ2-2,-,-,TGTGCCCGGCCAAAAGGTGAAAGGGGCACCGGGGAGCTGTTTTTT,CARPKGERGTGELFF
TRBV24-1,TRBJ2-3,TRBD2,-,TGTGCCACCAGTGATAGCCTGGGCGGGAGAGTCGCAGATACGCAGTATTTT,CATSDSLGGRVADTQYF
TRBV30,TRBJ1-1,-,-,TGTGCCTGGAGTACAAGGGTGGAGGCTTTCTTT,CAWSTRVEAFF
TRBV3-1/TRBV3-2,TRBJ1-2,-,-,TGTGCCAGCAGCCTGGCGGCAGTTTATGGCTACACCTTC,CASSLAAVYGYTF
TRBV15,TRBJ2-2,TRBD2,-,TGTGCCACCAGCAGGGGCGGCGGGGGGCCTAGCACCGGGGAGCTGTTTTTT,CATSRGGGGPSTGELFF
TRBV11-1,TRBJ2-7,TRBD1,-,TGTGCCAGCAGCCCGGGACAGGGGGCTTACGAGCAGTACTTC,CASSPGQGAYEQYF
TRBV18,TRBJ2-5,-,-,TGTGCCAGCTCCCAAACGCACCAAGAGACCCAGTACTTC,CASSQTHQETQYF
TRBV7-2,TRBJ2-1,-,-,TGTGCCAGCAGCCCCCCCGGGAATGAGCAGTTCTTC,CASSPPGNEQFF
TRBV6-2/TRBV6-3,TRBJ1-1,-,-,TGTGCCAGCAGTTACCCCGGCCTCCCTGAAGCTTTCTTT,CASSYPGLPEAFF
TRBV18,TRBJ1-2,-,-,TGTGCCAGCTCACCACCCTTACTTGAAGGAGGCTACACCTTC,CASSPPLLEGGYTF
TRBV27,TRBJ1-1,-,-,TGTGCCAGCAGCCCTCGGGGGGGGAACACTGAAGCTTTCTTT,CASSPRGGNTEAFF
TRBV4-2,TRBJ2-7,TRBD1,-,TGTGCCAGCAGCCACATCCGTGCCGGGACAGGGACAGGCCCCTTTGCCTACGAGCAGTACTTC,CASSHIRAGTGTGPFAYEQYF
TRBV12-3/TRBV12-4,TRBJ2-3,-,-,TGTGCCAGCAGTCTCGGGGATACGCAGTATTTT,CASSLGDTQYF
TRBV2,TRBJ2-2,TRBD2,-,TGTGCCAGCAGGAGGCTAGCGGGGACCGGGGAGCTGTTTTTT,CASRRLAGTGELFF
TRBV19,TRBJ2-5,-,-,TGTGCCAGTAGTATGGTCCTATCTCAAGAGACCCAGTACTTC,CASSMVLSQETQYF
TRBV11-2,TRBJ1-2,-,-,TGTGCCAGCAGCCCACGGACTCAGGGCGGCTACACCTTC,CASSPRTQGGYTF
TRBV6-6,TRBJ2-1,-,-,TGTGCCAGCAGTTACTCAGTCCCGAGGGATGAGCAGTTCTTC,CASSYSVPRDEQFF
TRBV27,TRBJ1-2,TRBD1,-,TGTGCCAGCAGGGTTACAGGGGGCGAAAGCTATGGCTACACCTTC,CASRVTGGESYGYTF
TRBV5-4,TRBJ2-2,TRBD1,-,TGTGCCAGCAGTTTTCCGGGACAGGGGGGGACCGGGGAGCTGTTTTTT,CASSFPGQGGTGELFF
TRBV5-4,TRBJ2-2,-,few,TGTGCCAGCAGCAATGACGTTGGGGAGCTGTTTTTT,CASSNDVGELFF
TRBV25-1,TRBJ2-2,TRBD1,-,TGTGCCAGCAGTGAATTTAGGACAGGGGGGAACACCGGGGAGCTGTTTTTT,CASSEFRTGGNTGELFF
TRBV5-6,TRBJ2-1,-,-,TGTGCCAGCAGCTTGAGAACCTACAATGAGCAGTTCTTC,CASSLRTYNEQFF
TRBV10-2,TRBJ1-2,-,few,TGCGCCAGCAGTGAGGGACATCGGTATGGCTACACCTTC,CASSEGHRYGYTF
TRBV11-2,TRBJ1-4,TRBD1,-,TGTGCCAGCAGCTTAAGGGACAGTATGAATGAAAAACTGTTTTTT,CASSLRDSMNEKLFF
TRBV5-5,TRBJ1-6,TRBD1,few,TGTGCCAGCAGCTTGGGAGGGACAGAAATTTCACCCCTCCACTTT,CASSLGGTEISPLHF
TRBV19,TRBJ1-4,-,-,TGTGCCAGTAGTACCCAACAGGAGGGCTCGGAAAAACTGTTTTTT,CASSTQQEGSEKLFF
TRBV11-2,TRBJ2-4,-,-,TGTGCCAGCAGCTTCCGAGAGCGAGCCAAAAACATTCAGTACTTC,CASSFRERAKNIQYF
TRBV6-5,TRBJ1-4,-,-,TGTGCCAGCAGGAGGTTCGCGGGGGATGAAAAACTGTTTTTT,CASRRFAGDEKLFF
TRBV19,TRBJ1-2,-,-,TGTGCCAGTAGTCCCGGGACATATGGCTACACCTTC,CASSPGTYGYTF